This T cell receptor beta chain emerged from a study of shared clonotypes between healthy human individuals. A word on this clone: Antigen unknown.

Study-wide results and limits: Among non-shared clonotypes, generation probabilities were lower than among those shared by all four donors. It was observed that roughly 5.1% of naive CD4 clonotypes were shared across several donors.

The CDR3 contains 15 residues. Germline V gene data show CDR1 as SGDLS and CDR2 as YYNGEE. With V trimmed by 4 bases and J by 3 bases, 8 bases remained unmatched. The repertoire was sequenced with immunoSEQ multiplex PCR; TCRdb's copy has only in-frame clones and lacks some. The sample contains roughly 530,000 clones, 90% to 96% of which appear only once. This chain joins TRBV9 and TRBJ2-7; 9 bases map to TRBD2. The receptor was isolated from a woman in her thirties in good health. The sequencing input was naive CD4+ T cells sorted from blood. Regarding subset: CD45RA+ positively selected. DNA for the CDR3: TGTGCCAGCAGCCCCCGGACTAGCGTTTACTACGAGCAGTACTTC. Translated: CASSPRTSVYYEQYF.